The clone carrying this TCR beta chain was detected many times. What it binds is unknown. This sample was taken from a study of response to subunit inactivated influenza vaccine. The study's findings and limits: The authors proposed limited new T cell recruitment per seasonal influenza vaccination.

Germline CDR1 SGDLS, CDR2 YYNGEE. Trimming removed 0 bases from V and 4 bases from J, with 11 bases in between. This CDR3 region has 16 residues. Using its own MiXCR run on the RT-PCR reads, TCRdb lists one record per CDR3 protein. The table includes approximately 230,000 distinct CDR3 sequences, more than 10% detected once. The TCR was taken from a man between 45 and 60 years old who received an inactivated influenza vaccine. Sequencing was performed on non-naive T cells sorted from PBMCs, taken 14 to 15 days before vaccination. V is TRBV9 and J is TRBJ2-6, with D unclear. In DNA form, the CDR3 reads TGTGCCAGCAGCGTAGCCGTTGAGCGAGGGGCCAACGTCCTGACTTTC. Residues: CASSVAVERGANVLTF.